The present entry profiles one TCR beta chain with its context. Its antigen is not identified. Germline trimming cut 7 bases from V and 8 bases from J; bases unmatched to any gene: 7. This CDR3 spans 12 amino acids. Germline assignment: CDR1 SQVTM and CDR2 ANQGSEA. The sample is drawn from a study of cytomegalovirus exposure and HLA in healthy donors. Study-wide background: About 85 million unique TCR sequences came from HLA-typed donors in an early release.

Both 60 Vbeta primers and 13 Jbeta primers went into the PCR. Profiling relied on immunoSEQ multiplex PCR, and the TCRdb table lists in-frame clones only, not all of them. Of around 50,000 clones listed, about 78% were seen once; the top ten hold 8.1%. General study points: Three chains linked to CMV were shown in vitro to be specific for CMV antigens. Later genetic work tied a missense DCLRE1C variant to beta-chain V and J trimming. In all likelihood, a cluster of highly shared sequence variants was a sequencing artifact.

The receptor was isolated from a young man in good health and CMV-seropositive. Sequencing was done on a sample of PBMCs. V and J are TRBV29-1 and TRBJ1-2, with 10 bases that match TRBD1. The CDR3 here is CSAPGDRGGYTF. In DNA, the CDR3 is TGCAGCGCTCCCGGGGACAGGGGCGGCTACACCTTC.